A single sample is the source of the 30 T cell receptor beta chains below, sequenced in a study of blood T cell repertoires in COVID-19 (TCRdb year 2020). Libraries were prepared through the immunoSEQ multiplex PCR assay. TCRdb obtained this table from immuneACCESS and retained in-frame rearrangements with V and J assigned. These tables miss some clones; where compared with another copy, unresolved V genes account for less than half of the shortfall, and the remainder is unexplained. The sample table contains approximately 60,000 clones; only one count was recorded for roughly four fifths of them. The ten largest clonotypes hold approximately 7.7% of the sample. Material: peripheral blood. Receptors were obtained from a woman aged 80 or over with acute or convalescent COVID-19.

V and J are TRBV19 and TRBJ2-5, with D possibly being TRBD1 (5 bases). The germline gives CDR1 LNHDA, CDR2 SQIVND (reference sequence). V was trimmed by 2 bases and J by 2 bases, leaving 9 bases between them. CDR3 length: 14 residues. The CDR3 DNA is TGTGCCAGTAGTATAACAGGCGTTCAAGAGACCCAGTACTTC. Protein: CASSITGVQETQYF.

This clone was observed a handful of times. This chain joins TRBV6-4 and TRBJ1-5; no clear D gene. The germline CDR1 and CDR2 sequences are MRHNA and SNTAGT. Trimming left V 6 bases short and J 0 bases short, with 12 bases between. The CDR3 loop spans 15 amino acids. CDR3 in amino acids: CASRLDEASNQPQHF. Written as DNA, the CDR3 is TGTGCCAGCAGACTTGATGAGGCTAGCAATCAGCCCCAGCATTTT.

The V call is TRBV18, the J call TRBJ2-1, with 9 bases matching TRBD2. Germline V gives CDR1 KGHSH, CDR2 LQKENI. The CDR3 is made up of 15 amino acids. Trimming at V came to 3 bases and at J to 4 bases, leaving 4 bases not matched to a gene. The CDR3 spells CASSPTSGSYNEQFF. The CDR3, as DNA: TGTGCCAGCTCACCTACTAGCGGGTCTTACAATGAGCAGTTCTTC. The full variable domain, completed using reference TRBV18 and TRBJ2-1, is NAGVMQNPRHLVRRRGQEARLRCSPMKGHSHVYWYRQLPEEGLKFMVYLQKENIIDESGMPKERFSAEFPKEGPSILRIQQVVRGDSAAYFCASSPTSGSYNEQFFGPGTRLTVL.

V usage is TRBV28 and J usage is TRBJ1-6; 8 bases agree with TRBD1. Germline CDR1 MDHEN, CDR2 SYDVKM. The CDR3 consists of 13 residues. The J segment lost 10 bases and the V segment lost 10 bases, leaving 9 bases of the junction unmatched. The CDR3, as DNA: TGTGCCAATCGCGAGACAGGGGACTCACCCCTCCACTTT. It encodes CANRETGDSPLHF.

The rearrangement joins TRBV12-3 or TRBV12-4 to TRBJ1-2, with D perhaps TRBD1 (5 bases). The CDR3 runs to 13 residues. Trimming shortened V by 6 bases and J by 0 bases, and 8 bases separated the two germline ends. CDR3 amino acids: CASRRDSNYGYTF. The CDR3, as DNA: TGTGCCAGCAGGCGGGACTCTAACTATGGCTACACCTTC.

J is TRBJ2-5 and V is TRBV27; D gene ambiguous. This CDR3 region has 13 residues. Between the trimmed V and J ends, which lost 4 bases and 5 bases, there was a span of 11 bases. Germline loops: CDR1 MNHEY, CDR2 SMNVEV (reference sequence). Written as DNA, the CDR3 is TGTGCCAGCAGTTACGCGGTTCGGGAGACCCAGTACTTC. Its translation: CASSYAVRETQYF.

The CDR3 reads CASSNRGGRTTDTQYF. The CDR3 DNA is TGTGCCAGCAGCAACCGGGGGGGTCGGACCACAGATACGCAGTATTTT. This chain connects TRBV11-3 to TRBJ2-3, with 8 bases that match TRBD2. After removal of 5 bases from V and 2 bases from J, the junction contained 9 bases not matched to a gene. This CDR3 has 16 amino acids. Germline CDR1 reads SGHNT; CDR2 reads YENEEA.

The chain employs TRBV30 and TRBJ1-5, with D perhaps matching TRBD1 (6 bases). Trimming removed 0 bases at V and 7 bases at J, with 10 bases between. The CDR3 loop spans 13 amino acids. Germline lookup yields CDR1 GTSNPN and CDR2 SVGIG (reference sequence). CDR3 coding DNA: TGTGCCTGGAGTGTTACAGGGAAACAGCCCCAGCATTTT. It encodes CAWSVTGKQPQHF.

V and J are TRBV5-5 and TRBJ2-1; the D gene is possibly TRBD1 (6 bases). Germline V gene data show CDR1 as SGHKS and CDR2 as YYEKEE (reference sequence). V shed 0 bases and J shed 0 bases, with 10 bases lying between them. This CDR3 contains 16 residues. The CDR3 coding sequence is TGTGCCAGCAGCTTGGAACAGGGACGCTCCTACAATGAGCAGTTCTTC. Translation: CASSLEQGRSYNEQFF.

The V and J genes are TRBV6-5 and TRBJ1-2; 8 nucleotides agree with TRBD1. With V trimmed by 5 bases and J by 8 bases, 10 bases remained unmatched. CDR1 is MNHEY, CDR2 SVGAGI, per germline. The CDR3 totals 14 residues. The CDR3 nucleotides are TGTGCCAGCAGTAGGGACAGGAGGGGGGACGGCTACACCTTC. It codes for CASSRDRRGDGYTF.

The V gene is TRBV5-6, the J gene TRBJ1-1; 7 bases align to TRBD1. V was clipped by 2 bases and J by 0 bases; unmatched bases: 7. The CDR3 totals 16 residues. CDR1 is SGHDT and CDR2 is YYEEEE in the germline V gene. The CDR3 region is CASSFPGTELNTEAFF. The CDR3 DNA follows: TGTGCCAGCAGCTTTCCCGGGACAGAGTTGAACACTGAAGCTTTCTTT.

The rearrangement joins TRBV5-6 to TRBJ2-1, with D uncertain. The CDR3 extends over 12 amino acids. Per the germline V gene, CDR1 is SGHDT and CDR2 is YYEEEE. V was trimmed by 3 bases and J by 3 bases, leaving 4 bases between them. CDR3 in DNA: TGTGCCAGCAGCTACAACTACAATGAGCAGTTCTTC. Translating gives CASSYNYNEQFF.

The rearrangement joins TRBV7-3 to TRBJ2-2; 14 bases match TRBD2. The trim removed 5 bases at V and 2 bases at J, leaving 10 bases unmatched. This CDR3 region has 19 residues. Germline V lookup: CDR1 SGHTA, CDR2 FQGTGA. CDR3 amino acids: CASSPTKTSGRANTGELFF. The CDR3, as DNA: TGTGCCAGCAGCCCCACCAAGACTAGCGGGAGGGCCAACACCGGGGAGCTGTTTTTT.

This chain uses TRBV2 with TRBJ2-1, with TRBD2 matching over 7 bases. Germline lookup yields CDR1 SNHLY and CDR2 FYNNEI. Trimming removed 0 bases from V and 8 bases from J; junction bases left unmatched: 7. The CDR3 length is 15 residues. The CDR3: CASSEASGGRYEQFF. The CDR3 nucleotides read TGTGCCAGCAGTGAAGCCTCGGGGGGAAGGTATGAGCAGTTCTTC. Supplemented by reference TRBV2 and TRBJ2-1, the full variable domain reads EPEVTQTPSHQVTQMGQEVILRCVPISNHLYFYWYRQILGQKVEFLVSFYNNEISEKSEIFDDQFSVERPDGSNFTLKIRSTKLEDSAMYFCASSEASGGRYEQFFGPGTRLTVL.

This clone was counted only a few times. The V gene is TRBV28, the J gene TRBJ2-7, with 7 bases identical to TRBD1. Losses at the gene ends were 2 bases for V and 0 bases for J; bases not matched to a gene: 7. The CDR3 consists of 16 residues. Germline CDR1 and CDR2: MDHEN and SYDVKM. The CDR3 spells CASSLVGRGSSYEQYF. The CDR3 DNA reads TGTGCCAGCAGTTTAGTGGGCAGGGGGAGCTCCTACGAGCAGTACTTC.

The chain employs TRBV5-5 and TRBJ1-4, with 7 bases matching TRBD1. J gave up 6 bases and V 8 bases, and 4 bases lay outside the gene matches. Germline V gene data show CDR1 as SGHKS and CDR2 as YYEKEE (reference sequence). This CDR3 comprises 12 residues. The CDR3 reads CASHRGDEKLFF. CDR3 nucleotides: TGTGCCAGTCACAGGGGTGATGAAAAACTGTTTTTT.

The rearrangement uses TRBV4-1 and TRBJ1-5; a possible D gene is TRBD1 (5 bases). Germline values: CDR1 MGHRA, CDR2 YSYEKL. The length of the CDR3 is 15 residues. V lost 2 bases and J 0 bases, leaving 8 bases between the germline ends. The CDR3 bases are TGCGCCAGCAGCCAAATCAGGGATAGCAATCAGCCCCAGCATTTT. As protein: CASSQIRDSNQPQHF.

In DNA form, the CDR3 reads TGTGCCAGCAGCGGGGGGGGCCATCAGCCCCAGCATTTT. Translation: CASSGGGHQPQHF. The V and J genes are TRBV7-9 and TRBJ1-5; possible D gene TRBD1, 6 bases. The CDR3 contains 13 residues. V dropped 5 bases and J dropped 5 bases, with 10 bases sitting between them. CDR1 SEHNR and CDR2 FQNEAQ come from the germline V gene (reference sequence). Combining the CDR3 with reference TRBV7-9 and TRBJ1-5 gives the whole variable domain DTGVSQNPRHKITKRGQNVTFRCDPISEHNRLYWYRQTLGQGPEFLTYFQNEAQLEKSRLLSDRFSAERPKGSFSTLEIQRTEQGDSAMYLCASSGGGHQPQHFGDGTRLSIL.

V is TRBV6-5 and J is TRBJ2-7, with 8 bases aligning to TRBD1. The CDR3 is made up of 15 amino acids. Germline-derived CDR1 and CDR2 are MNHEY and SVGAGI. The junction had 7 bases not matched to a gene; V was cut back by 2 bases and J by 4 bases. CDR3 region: CASSYPGTGGYEQYF. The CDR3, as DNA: TGTGCCAGCAGTTACCCCGGGACAGGTGGGTACGAGCAGTACTTC.

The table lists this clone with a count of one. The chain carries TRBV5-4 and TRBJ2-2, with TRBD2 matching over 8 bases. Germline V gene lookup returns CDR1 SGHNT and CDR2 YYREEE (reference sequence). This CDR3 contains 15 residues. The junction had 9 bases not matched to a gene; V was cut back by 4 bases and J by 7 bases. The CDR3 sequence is CASSPGGAVGGELFF. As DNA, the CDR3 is TGTGCCAGCAGCCCCGGGGGGGCTGTCGGCGGGGAGCTGTTTTTT.

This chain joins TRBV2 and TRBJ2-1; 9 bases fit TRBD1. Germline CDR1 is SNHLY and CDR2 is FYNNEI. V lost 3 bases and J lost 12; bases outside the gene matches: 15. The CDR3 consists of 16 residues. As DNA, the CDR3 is TGTGCCAGCAGTGACACCGGGACAGGGTCCTTCAATCTGCAGTTCTTC. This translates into CASSDTGTGSFNLQFF.

The CDR3 sequence is CASSLVQGEAGELFF. The CDR3 bases are TGTGCCAGCAGCTTGGTCCAGGGGGAGGCCGGGGAGCTGTTTTTT. The V call is TRBV5-6, the J call TRBJ2-2; a weak D match, TRBD1 (7 bases). V lost 0 bases, J lost 6 bases, and 12 bases lay in between. This CDR3 comprises 15 residues. CDR1 and CDR2 (germline): SGHDT, YYEEEE.

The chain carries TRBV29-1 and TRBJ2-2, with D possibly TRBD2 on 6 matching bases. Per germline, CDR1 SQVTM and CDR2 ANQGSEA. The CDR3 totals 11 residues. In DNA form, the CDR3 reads TGCAGACCAACCCAGGGAGGCGAGCTGTTTTTT. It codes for CRPTQGGELFF.

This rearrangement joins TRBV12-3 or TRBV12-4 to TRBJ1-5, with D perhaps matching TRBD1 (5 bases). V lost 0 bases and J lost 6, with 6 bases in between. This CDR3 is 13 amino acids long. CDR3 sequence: CASSLAGGQPQHF. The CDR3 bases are TGTGCCAGCAGTTTAGCGGGGGGTCAGCCCCAGCATTTT.

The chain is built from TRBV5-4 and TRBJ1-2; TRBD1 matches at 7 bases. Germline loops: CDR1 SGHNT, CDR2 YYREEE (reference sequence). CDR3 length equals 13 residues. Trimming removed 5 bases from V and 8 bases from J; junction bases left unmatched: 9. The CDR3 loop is CASSLTGERGYTF. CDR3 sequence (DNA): TGTGCCAGCAGTTTAACAGGGGAAAGGGGCTACACCTTC.

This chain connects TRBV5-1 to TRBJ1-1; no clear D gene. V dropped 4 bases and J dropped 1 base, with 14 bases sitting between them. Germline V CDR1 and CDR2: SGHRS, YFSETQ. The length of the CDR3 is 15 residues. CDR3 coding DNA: TGCGCCAGCAGCGCGCGAGTTATCTCGAACACTGAAGCTTTCTTT. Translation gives CASSARVISNTEAFF.

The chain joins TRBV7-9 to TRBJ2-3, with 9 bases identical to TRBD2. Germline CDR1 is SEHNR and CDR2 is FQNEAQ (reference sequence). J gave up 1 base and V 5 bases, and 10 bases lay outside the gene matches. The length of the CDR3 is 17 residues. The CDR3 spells CASSAPGLAGGTDTQYF. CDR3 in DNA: TGTGCCAGCAGCGCCCCCGGGTTAGCGGGAGGCACAGATACGCAGTATTTT.

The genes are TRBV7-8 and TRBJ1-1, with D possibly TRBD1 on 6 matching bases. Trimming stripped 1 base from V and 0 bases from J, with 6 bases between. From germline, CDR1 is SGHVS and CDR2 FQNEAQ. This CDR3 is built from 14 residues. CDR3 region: CASSLGQVNTEAFF. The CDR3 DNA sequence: TGTGCCAGCAGCTTAGGACAGGTGAACACTGAAGCTTTCTTT.

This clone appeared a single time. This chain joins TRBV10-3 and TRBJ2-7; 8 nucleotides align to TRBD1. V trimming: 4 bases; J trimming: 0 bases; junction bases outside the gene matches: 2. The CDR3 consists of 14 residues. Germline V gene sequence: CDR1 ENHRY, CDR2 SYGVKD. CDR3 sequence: CAISGTGYSYEQYF. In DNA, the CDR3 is TGTGCCATCAGTGGGACAGGGTACTCCTACGAGCAGTACTTC.

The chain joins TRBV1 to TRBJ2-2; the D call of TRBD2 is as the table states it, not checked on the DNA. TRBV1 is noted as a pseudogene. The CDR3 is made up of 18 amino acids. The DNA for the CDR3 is TGCACCAGCAGCCAAGATGATCAGCGGGAGGTGGAAGGCGGGGAGCTGTTTTTT. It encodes CTSSQDDQREVEGGELFF.